A selection of T cell receptor beta chains follows, all from one sample in a study of shared clonotypes between healthy human individuals. The method was immunoSEQ multiplex PCR; TCRdb's version includes in-frame clones alone and lacks a portion of them. The sample holds more than 400,000 clones, 65% to 85% seen once. The sequenced sample was PBMCs. The source is a woman between 35 and 50 years old in good health. Some clones in this sample may be carry-over from other donors' samples. The CDR3 runs from the conserved cysteine through the conserved F or W. Fields, in order: D gene, clone size, J gene, V gene, CDR3 protein, CDR3 DNA. The D gene is left open where the match is weak. Size is stated for part of the rows, as once, few or many counts, or as a class when the clone is expanded.

-	once	TRBJ1-4	TRBV29-1	CSATGDSTNEKLFF	TGCAGCGCGACGGGGGATTCAACTAATGAAAAACTGTTTTTT
TRBD2	-	TRBJ2-1	TRBV11-2	CASSRTGLVYNEQFF	TGTGCCAGCAGCCGAACCGGACTAGTCTACAATGAGCAGTTCTTC
TRBD2	-	TRBJ2-7	TRBV29-1	CSVNGAGGDEQYF	TGCAGCGTTAATGGGGCGGGAGGTGACGAGCAGTACTTC
-	-	TRBJ2-7	TRBV4-2	CASSDTQGPYEQYF	TGTGCCAGCAGCGACACTCAGGGACCCTACGAGCAGTACTTC
-	-	TRBJ2-5	TRBV5-1	CASSLMGQGKQETQYF	TGCGCCAGCAGCTTGATGGGACAAGGAAAACAAGAGACCCAGTACTTC
-	once	TRBJ1-3	TRBV6-1	CASSEVSGDGNTIYF	TGTGCCAGCAGTGAAGTTTCAGGGGATGGAAACACCATATATTTT
TRBD2	-	TRBJ2-7	TRBV27	CASIRLAPYEQYF	TGTGCCAGCATCAGACTAGCCCCCTACGAGCAGTACTTC
TRBD2	many	TRBJ2-1	TRBV28	CASSLVTSGMGNEQFF	TGTGCCAGCAGTCTCGTCACTAGCGGGATGGGCAATGAGCAGTTCTTC
-	few	TRBJ2-7	TRBV28	CASSLRRLRSYEQYF	TGTGCCAGCAGTTTAAGGCGATTACGGTCCTACGAGCAGTACTTC
TRBD2	-	TRBJ2-1	TRBV30	CAWSSSPGGFNEQFF	TGTGCCTGGAGTAGCAGCCCGGGAGGCTTCAATGAGCAGTTCTTC
TRBD1	-	TRBJ2-3	TRBV6-4	CASSADRGETLDTQYF	TGTGCCAGCAGTGCAGACAGGGGAGAAACCTTGGATACGCAGTATTTT
-	-	TRBJ1-1	TRBV2	CASSTAPNTEAFF	TGTGCCAGCAGTACAGCCCCGAACACTGAAGCTTTCTTT
TRBD1	-	TRBJ1-2	TRBV30	CAWKDRGGLDYGYTF	TGTGCCTGGAAGGACAGGGGAGGGCTTGATTATGGCTACACCTTC
-	-	TRBJ1-2	TRBV28	CASSLPGAGYGYTF	TGTGCCAGCAGTTTACCAGGGGCGGGTTATGGCTACACCTTC
-	-	TRBJ1-1	TRBV19	CASSPRTGRTEAFF	TGTGCCAGTAGTCCCCGAACAGGGAGAACTGAAGCTTTCTTT
TRBD2	-	TRBJ2-3	TRBV7-6	CASSLEAGPFGDTQYF	TGTGCCAGCAGCTTAGAAGCGGGACCCTTCGGAGATACGCAGTATTTT
-	-	TRBJ2-1	TRBV6-6	CASSSRRTDYNEQFF	TGTGCCAGCAGTTCTAGGAGGACCGACTACAATGAGCAGTTCTTC
TRBD1	-	TRBJ1-2	TRBV28	CASSSGQGGGYTF	TGTGCCAGCAGCTCTGGACAGGGAGGTGGCTACACCTTC
-	-	TRBJ2-5	TRBV29-1	CSVPLAGQETQYF	TGCAGCGTGCCCCTCGCAGGCCAAGAGACCCAGTACTTC
-	once	TRBJ2-5	TRBV10-3	CAISGGSQETQYF	TGTGCCATCAGTGGGGGAAGTCAAGAGACCCAGTACTTC
-	few	TRBJ2-6	TRBV28	CASGQLSGANVLTF	TGTGCCAGCGGACAGCTCTCTGGGGCCAACGTCCTGACTTTC
-	few	TRBJ2-4	TRBV5-4	CASSLGSDKAKNIQYF	TGTGCCAGCAGCTTGGGGAGCGACAAAGCCAAAAACATTCAGTACTTC
TRBD2	-	TRBJ2-2	TRBV5-1	CASSPTSGNAGELFF	TGCGCCAGCAGCCCGACTAGCGGGAACGCCGGGGAGCTGTTTTTT
TRBD2	-	TRBJ2-3	TRBV9	CASSVRASGSTDTQYF	TGTGCCAGCAGCGTCAGGGCTAGCGGGAGTACAGATACGCAGTATTTT
-	once	TRBJ2-3	TRBV18	CASLSGTGLSTDTQYF	TGTGCCAGCCTCTCCGGGACCGGCCTTAGCACAGATACGCAGTATTTT
-	few	TRBJ2-1	TRBV5-1	CASSPGLQIYNEQFF	TGCGCCAGCAGCCCAGGACTGCAAATCTACAATGAGCAGTTCTTC
TRBD2	-	TRBJ2-5	TRBV10-2	CASSETSGSRETQYF	TGCGCCAGCAGTGAAACTAGCGGGAGTCGAGAGACCCAGTACTTC
-	-	TRBJ2-5	TRBV27	CASSSRWAAETQYF	TGTGCCAGCAGTTCCCGGTGGGCAGCAGAGACCCAGTACTTC
TRBD1	-	TRBJ1-4	TRBV19	CASSIQNRGADEKLFF	TGTGCCAGTAGTATCCAAAACAGGGGAGCGGATGAAAAACTGTTTTTT
-	once	TRBJ2-5	TRBV19	CASSRARETQYF	TGTGCCAGTAGCAGAGCCCGGGAGACCCAGTACTTC
-	once	TRBJ2-2	TRBV5-1	CASSVAAVNTGELFF	TGCGCCAGCAGCGTCGCGGCGGTGAACACCGGGGAGCTGTTTTTT
TRBD1	-	TRBJ1-5	TRBV5-1	CASSEGQVGQPQHF	TGCGCCAGCAGCGAAGGACAGGTCGGTCAGCCCCAGCATTTT
TRBD1	-	TRBJ1-2	TRBV10-3	CAISASDRAYYGYTF	TGTGCCATCAGTGCTTCCGACAGGGCTTACTATGGCTACACCTTC
TRBD2	-	TRBJ2-5	TRBV6-1	CASIQGLAGKETQYF	TGTGCCAGCATTCAAGGACTAGCGGGAAAAGAGACCCAGTACTTC
TRBD2	-	TRBJ2-1	TRBV28	CASTREGLAGGEQFF	TGTGCCAGCACCCGAGAAGGACTAGCGGGAGGTGAGCAGTTCTTC
-	-	TRBJ2-3	TRBV20-1	CSANQADTQYF	TGCAGTGCTAATCAGGCAGATACGCAGTATTTT
-	-	TRBJ1-5	TRBV6-1	CASAVGGPIEPQHF	TGTGCCTCAGCCGTGGGGGGGCCGATTGAGCCCCAGCATTTT
-	-	TRBJ1-4	TRBV5-8	CASSFSPAGIYEKLFF	TGTGCCAGCAGCTTCTCCCCCGCCGGTATTTACGAAAAACTGTTTTTT
-	-	TRBJ1-5	TRBV27	CASNLHWLIVDQPQHF	TGTGCCAGCAATCTCCATTGGTTGATAGTGGATCAGCCCCAGCATTTT
-	few	TRBJ2-4	TRBV9	CASSGSLGNIQYF	TGTGCCAGCAGTGGCAGTCTAGGGAACATTCAGTACTTC